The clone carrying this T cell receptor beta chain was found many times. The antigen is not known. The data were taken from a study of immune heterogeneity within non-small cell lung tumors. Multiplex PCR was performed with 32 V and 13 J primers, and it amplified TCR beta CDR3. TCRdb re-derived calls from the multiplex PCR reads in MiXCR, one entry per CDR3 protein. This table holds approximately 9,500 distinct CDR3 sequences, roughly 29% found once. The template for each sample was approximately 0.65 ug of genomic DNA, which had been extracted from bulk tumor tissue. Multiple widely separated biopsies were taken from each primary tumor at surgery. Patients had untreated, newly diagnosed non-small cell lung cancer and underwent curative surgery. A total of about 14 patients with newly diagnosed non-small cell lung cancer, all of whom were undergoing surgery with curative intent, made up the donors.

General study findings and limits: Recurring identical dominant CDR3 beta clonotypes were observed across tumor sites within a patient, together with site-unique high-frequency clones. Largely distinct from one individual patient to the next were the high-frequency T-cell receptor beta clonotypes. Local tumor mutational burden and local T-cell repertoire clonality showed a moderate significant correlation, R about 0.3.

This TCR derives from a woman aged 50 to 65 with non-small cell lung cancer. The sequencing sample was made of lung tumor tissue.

This chain's CDR3 is CASSTAKGLTDTQYF. The CDR3 nucleotides read TGTGCCAGCAGCACAGCCAAGGGTTTGACAGATACGCAGTATTTT. The chain couples TRBV9 to TRBJ2-3; D gene unclear. Germline lookup yields CDR1 SGDLS and CDR2 YYNGEE. The CDR3 length is 15 residues. V gave up 4 bases and J gave up 3 bases, with 15 bases separating them.